The 5 T cell receptor beta chains listed next were all sequenced from one sample in a study of T-cell memory formation after mild COVID-19. Each CDR3 protein gets one entry after TCRdb re-called the 5' RACE reads with MiXCR. This table holds over 300,000 distinct CDR3 sequences, 20% to 25% found once. The sequencing sample was made of PBMCs or a T cell subset sorted from them (not recorded which). These receptors were taken from a man younger than 30 who had mild COVID-19 (a few samples of this study predate the infection). Cell type and time point are not known.

The rearrangement links TRBV6-6 to TRBJ2-3, with 8 bases lining up with TRBD1. CDR3 length: 17 residues. The germline V gene has CDR1 MNHNY and CDR2 SVGAGI (reference sequence). The V gene end was trimmed by 1 base and the J gene end by 1 base; junction bases not matched to a gene: 7. The CDR3, as DNA: TGTGCCAGCAGTTACTTATCACCGGGACAGGGCACAGATACGCAGTATTTT. It codes for CASSYLSPGQGTDTQYF.

V usage is TRBV29-1 and J usage is TRBJ1-1, with D hard to call. The CDR3 has 13 residues. Germline CDR1 is SQVTM and CDR2 is ANQGSEA. V was shortened by 4 bases and J by 0 bases, with 9 bases between the two germline ends. The CDR3 sequence is CSVATLMNTEAFF. The CDR3 bases are TGCAGCGTTGCGACTCTGATGAACACTGAAGCTTTCTTT.

This clonotype was recorded a few times. The chain combines TRBV11-2 with TRBJ2-7; weak D call: TRBD2 (7 bases). This CDR3 comprises 15 residues. Germline V CDR1 and CDR2: SGHAT, FQNNGV. Trimming shortened V by 5 bases and J by 6 bases, and 20 bases separated the two germline ends. CDR3 region: CASSPVRGGLFEQYF. The CDR3 DNA reads as TGTGCCAGCAGCCCGGTTAGGGGGGGCCTCTTCGAGCAGTACTTC.

CDR3 sequence reads: CASSLWSAGRAKNIQYF. CDR3 DNA: TGTGCCAGCAGTTTATGGTCCGCGGGGAGAGCCAAAAACATTCAGTACTTC. The chain has TRBV27 and TRBJ2-4, with D possibly TRBD2 on 6 matching bases. CDR3 size: 17 residues. CDR1 MNHEY and CDR2 SMNVEV come from the germline V gene (reference sequence). Trimming cost V 1 base and J 0 bases, with 13 bases left between them.

The gene calls are TRBV3-1 and TRBJ2-1; 7 nucleotides align to TRBD2. CDR3 length: 14 residues. With V trimmed by 4 bases and J by 5 bases, 5 bases remained unmatched. The germline CDR1 and CDR2 sequences are LGHDT and YNNKEL (reference sequence). CDR3 DNA sequence: TGTGCCAGCAGCCTGCCCAGCGGGGACAATGAGCAGTTCTTC. Its protein product is CASSLPSGDNEQFF.